Listed below are T cell receptor beta chains from one sample, sequenced in a study of vaccination effects on CD4 cells after COVID-19. Clones were read by immunoSEQ multiplex PCR, and TCRdb kept only the in-frame ones, dropping some. Of around 71,000 clones listed, under 75% are singletons. Their specific antigens are unknown. The starting material was CD4+ T cells from PBMCs cultured with HCoV-OC43 spike peptides, obtained before COVID-19 vaccination. Every receptor here comes from a human donor who received a COVID-19 vaccine. The CDR3 runs from the conserved cysteine through the conserved F or W. A D gene is named only where the DNA matches it firmly. Expanded clones get a size class; other rows say once, few or many, or leave the size out.

V gene	D gene	J gene	clone size	CDR3 DNA	CDR3 protein
TRBV6-6	-	TRBJ1-2	once	TGTGCCAGCAGTCCCGACAGCTATGGCTACACCTTC	CASSPDSYGYTF
TRBV5-6	-	TRBJ1-3	-	TGTGCCAGCAGCTCACGGCGGGCTGGAAACACCATATATTTT	CASSSRRAGNTIYF
TRBV7-2	TRBD2	TRBJ2-1	-	TGTGCCAGCAGCTTAGTCTTCCAGCGGGGAAGAGAGTACAATGAGCAGTTCTTC	CASSLVFQRGREYNEQFF
TRBV5-4	-	TRBJ2-1	-	TGTGCCAGCAGCTTGGATCTCTTCGCCAACAATGAGCAGTTCTTC	CASSLDLFANNEQFF
TRBV5-4	-	TRBJ1-2	-	TGTGCCAGCAGCACTATGGGAGAGGACTATGGCTACACCTTC	CASSTMGEDYGYTF
TRBV9	-	TRBJ2-6	few	TGTGCCAGCAGCACTCAGGGAGCCGGGGCCAACGTCCTGACTTTC	CASSTQGAGANVLTF
TRBV3-1/TRBV3-2	TRBD1	TRBJ1-4	-	TGTGCCAGCAGCCCCTGGACAGGGGCCCCGGCAACTAATGAAAAACTGTTTTTT	CASSPWTGAPATNEKLFF
TRBV2	-	TRBJ1-5	-	TGTGCCAGCAGTGAATCAGCCGGGTATCAGCCCCAGCATTTT	CASSESAGYQPQHF
TRBV18	-	TRBJ2-5	-	TGTGCCAGCTCACCACCGACGACGGCCGAAGAGACCCAGTACTTC	CASSPPTTAEETQYF
TRBV5-1	-	TRBJ2-3	-	TGCGCCAGCAGCCCTGGCCTGACCACAGATACGCAGTATTTT	CASSPGLTTDTQYF
TRBV10-3	TRBD1	TRBJ1-6	-	TGTGCCATCAGTGACCCGACAGGGGGTGATTCACCCCTCCACTTT	CAISDPTGGDSPLHF
TRBV7-9	-	TRBJ2-2	-	TGTGCCAGCAGCCCGCTCCGTGCCAGAGGCACCGGGGAGCTGTTTTTT	CASSPLRARGTGELFF
TRBV3-1/TRBV3-2	-	TRBJ2-2	-	TGTGCCAGCACGGGAGCATGGAGGACCGGGGAGCTGTTTTTT	CASTGAWRTGELFF
TRBV6-5	-	TRBJ1-2	-	TGTGCCAGTTCGACACCAACTAACTATGGCTACACCTTC	CASSTPTNYGYTF
TRBV24-1	TRBD1	TRBJ2-2	-	TGTGCCACCAGTGATAAGACAGGGGTGGCCGGGGAGCTGTTTTTT	CATSDKTGVAGELFF
TRBV7-2	-	TRBJ1-5	few	TGTGCCAGCAGCTTAGCGGCAGGGGTTACGCCCCAGCATTTT	CASSLAAGVTPQHF
TRBV6-2/TRBV6-3	-	TRBJ2-2	once	TGTGCCAGCAGTTCAAGGGGGTGGGAGCTGTTTTTT	CASSSRGWELFF
TRBV7-8	-	TRBJ2-1	-	TGTGCCAGCAGCTCGGACCAGAGCTCCTACAATGAGCAGTTCTTC	CASSSDQSSYNEQFF
TRBV14	-	TRBJ1-1	-	TGTGCCAGCAGCCAAGACGTGACAGCTTTCTTT	CASSQDVTAFF
TRBV18	-	TRBJ1-4	-	TGTGCCAGCTCACCAACGACGTTGGTGGAGGAAAAACTGTTTTTT	CASSPTTLVEEKLFF
TRBV5-1	-	TRBJ1-1	-	TGCGCCAGCAGCTTGTGGCAGGGTGGGAACACTGAAGCTTTCTTT	CASSLWQGGNTEAFF
TRBV29-1	-	TRBJ1-6	few	TGCAGCCCTAGCCGCAGGTATTTGGCCAATTCACCCCTCCACTTT	CSPSRRYLANSPLHF
TRBV13	TRBD2	TRBJ2-2	few	TGTGCCAGCAGCAAGCGGCGGGGGGCGAACACCGGGGAGCTGTTTTTT	CASSKRRGANTGELFF
TRBV28	-	TRBJ1-5	-	TGTGCCAGCAGTTCCCCCCAGGGCAATCAGCCCCAGCATTTT	CASSSPQGNQPQHF
TRBV14	-	TRBJ2-6	-	TGTGCCAGCAGGATTGGGGGAGGGGCCAACGTCCTGACTTTC	CASRIGGGANVLTF
TRBV7-9	-	TRBJ2-5	few	TGTGCCAGCAGCTTATTCGCAAAGCAAGAGACCCAGTACTTC	CASSLFAKQETQYF
TRBV9	-	TRBJ2-3	-	TGTGCCAGCAGCGACGGACAGCACACCCCAACAGATACGCAGTATTTT	CASSDGQHTPTDTQYF
TRBV19	-	TRBJ1-1	-	TGTGCCAGTAGCACTACGGGGGGCACTGAAGCTTTCTTT	CASSTTGGTEAFF
TRBV28	TRBD2	TRBJ2-3	-	TGTGCCAGCAGCTTAGCGGGGAGCACAGATACGCAGTATTTT	CASSLAGSTDTQYF
TRBV7-2	-	TRBJ1-1	few	TGTGCCAGCAGCTCCGACCCGTACTTCGCTGAAGCTTTCTTT	CASSSDPYFAEAFF
TRBV15	-	TRBJ1-3	few	TGTGCCACCAGCAGAGGGCGGGGGTCTGGAAACACCATATATTTT	CATSRGRGSGNTIYF
TRBV7-2	-	TRBJ1-1	-	TGTGCCAGCACCCGAGACAGGAACACTGAAGCTTTCTTT	CASTRDRNTEAFF
TRBV28	-	TRBJ1-5	-	TGTGCCAGCAGAGGTAGCAATCAGCCCCAGCATTTT	CASRGSNQPQHF
TRBV7-8	TRBD1	TRBJ1-4	-	TGTGCCAGCAGCTCCAACAGGGGGCGGGCTGAAAAACTGTTTTTT	CASSSNRGRAEKLFF
TRBV29-1	TRBD2	TRBJ2-6	few	TGCAGCGTTGAGGGGGGGAGCGCTGGGGCCAACGTCCTGACTTTC	CSVEGGSAGANVLTF
TRBV20-1	-	TRBJ1-2	few	TGCAGTGCTAGTAAGCAGACCAACTATGGCTACACCTTC	CSASKQTNYGYTF
TRBV18	-	TRBJ1-5	-	TGTGCCAGCTCACCTGGGGGTGATCAGCCCCAGCATTTT	CASSPGGDQPQHF
TRBV30	-	TRBJ1-5	-	TGTGCCTGGGACAGGCTTGGGCAGCCCCAGCATTTT	CAWDRLGQPQHF
TRBV3-1/TRBV3-2	TRBD2	TRBJ2-1	-	TGTGCCAGCAGCCAAGAATGGGTGCTAGCGGGGGCGAAATCCTACAATGAGCAGTTCTTC	CASSQEWVLAGAKSYNEQFF
TRBV5-1	-	TRBJ1-4	-	TGCGCCAGCAGCCCCCAGCGGACGGGACTAGGCAGTGAAAAACTGTTTTTT	CASSPQRTGLGSEKLFF
TRBV7-3	-	TRBJ1-2	-	TGTGCCAGCAGCCGGGGACCGTTGGCGGATGGCTACACCTTC	CASSRGPLADGYTF
TRBV3-1/TRBV3-2	TRBD2	TRBJ2-5	-	TGTGCCAGCAGCCTACTACTCTTGGAGCGGGGGGGCGGGGAGACCCAGTACTTC	CASSLLLLERGGGETQYF
TRBV9	-	TRBJ2-1	-	TGTGCCAGCAGCCATAGGGGTGGGCAGTTCTTC	CASSHRGGQFF
TRBV4-1	TRBD1	TRBJ2-2	few	TGCGCCAGCTCCTCCCTGGGACAGGGGAACACCGGGGAGCTGTTTTTT	CASSSLGQGNTGELFF
TRBV19	-	TRBJ2-4	-	TGTGCCAGTAGTATAACGGCGGCTAAAAACATTCAGTACTTC	CASSITAAKNIQYF
TRBV7-8	TRBD2	TRBJ2-3	large	TGTGCCAGCAGCTTAGCCGATTCGGGAGGGCCTAGCACAGATACGCAGTATTTT	CASSLADSGGPSTDTQYF
TRBV30	TRBD2	TRBJ2-5	-	TGTGCCTGGACTAGCGGGGGAGAGACCCAGTACTTC	CAWTSGGETQYF
TRBV19	-	TRBJ2-1	-	TGTGCCAGTAGTATTTTGCTGGGGGGCGCTGAGCAGTTCTTC	CASSILLGGAEQFF
TRBV10-3	TRBD1	TRBJ1-5	-	TGTGCCATCAGTGAGTCACAGGGGTTGGGTCAGCCCCAGCATTTT	CAISESQGLGQPQHF
TRBV12-5	-	TRBJ1-1	-	TGTGCTAGTGGAAAACAGGGGAACACTGAAGCTTTCTTT	CASGKQGNTEAFF
TRBV18	-	TRBJ1-4	few	TGTGCCAGCTCACCAAGGGGCTCGGGGATCCTTAATGAAAAACTGTTTTTT	CASSPRGSGILNEKLFF
TRBV29-1	-	TRBJ2-1	-	TGCAGCGTTTCCAGGGGAGGTGAGCAGTTCTTC	CSVSRGGEQFF
TRBV6-1	-	TRBJ1-4	-	TGTGCCAGCAGTGAGCTAACTAATGAAAAACTGTTTTTT	CASSELTNEKLFF
TRBV6-5	TRBD1	TRBJ1-1	-	TGTGCCACCTATGGACAGGGGGGTATGGGAGCTTTCTTT	CATYGQGGMGAFF